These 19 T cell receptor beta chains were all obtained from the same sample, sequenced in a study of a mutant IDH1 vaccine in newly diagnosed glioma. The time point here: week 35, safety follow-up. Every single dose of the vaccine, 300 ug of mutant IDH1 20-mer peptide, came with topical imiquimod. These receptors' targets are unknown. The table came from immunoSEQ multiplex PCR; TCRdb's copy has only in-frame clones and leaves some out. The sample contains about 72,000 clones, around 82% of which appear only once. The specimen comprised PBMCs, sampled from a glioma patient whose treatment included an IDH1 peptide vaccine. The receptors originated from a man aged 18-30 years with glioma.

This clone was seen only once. DNA of the CDR3: TGTGCCAGCAGCTCAGGGTGGGGCGGTGGCTCTGGGGCCAACGTCCTGACTTTC. Amino acids: CASSSGWGGGSGANVLTF. The chain recombines TRBV7-9 with TRBJ2-6; D might be TRBD1 (5 bases). The CDR3 covers 18 residues. Trimming took 4 bases from V and 0 from J, leaving 16 bases between them. Germline CDR1 reads SEHNR; CDR2 reads FQNEAQ (reference sequence).

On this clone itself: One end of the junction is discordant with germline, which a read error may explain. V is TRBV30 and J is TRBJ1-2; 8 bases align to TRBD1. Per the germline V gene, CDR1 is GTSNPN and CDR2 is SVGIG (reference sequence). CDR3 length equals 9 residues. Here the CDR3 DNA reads TGTGCCTGGAGTGTAGACAGGGGCTTC. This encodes CAWSVDRGF.

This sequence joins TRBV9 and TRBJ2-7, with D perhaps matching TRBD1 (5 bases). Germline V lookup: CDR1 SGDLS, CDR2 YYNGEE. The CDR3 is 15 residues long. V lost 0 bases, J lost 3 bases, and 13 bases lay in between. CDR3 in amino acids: CASSVDSTGYYEQYF. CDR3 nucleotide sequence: TGTGCCAGCAGCGTAGATAGCACAGGCTACTACGAGCAGTACTTC. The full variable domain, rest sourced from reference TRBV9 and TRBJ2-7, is DSGVTQTPKHLITATGQRVTLRCSPRSGDLSVYWYQQSLDQGLQFLIQYYNGEERAKGNILERFSAQQFPDLHSELNLSSLELGDSALYFCASSVDSTGYYEQYFGPGTRLTVT.

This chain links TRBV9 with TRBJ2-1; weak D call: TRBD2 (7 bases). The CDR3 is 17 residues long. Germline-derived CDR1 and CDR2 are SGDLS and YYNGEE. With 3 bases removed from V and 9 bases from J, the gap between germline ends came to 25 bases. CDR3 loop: CASSARLMGGQVREQFF. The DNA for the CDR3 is TGTGCCAGCAGCGCCCGTCTAATGGGGGGGCAGGTACGTGAGCAGTTCTTC.

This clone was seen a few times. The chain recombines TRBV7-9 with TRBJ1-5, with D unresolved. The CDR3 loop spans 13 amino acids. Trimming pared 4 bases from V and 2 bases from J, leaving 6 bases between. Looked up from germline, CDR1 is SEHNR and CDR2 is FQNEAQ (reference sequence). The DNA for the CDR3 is TGTGCCAGCAGCTCGGCAGGCAATCAGCCCCAGCATTTT. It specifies CASSSAGNQPQHF.

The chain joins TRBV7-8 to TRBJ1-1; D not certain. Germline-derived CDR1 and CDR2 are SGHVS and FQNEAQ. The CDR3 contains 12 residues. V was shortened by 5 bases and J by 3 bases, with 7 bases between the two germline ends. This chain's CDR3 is CASSLPYTEAFF. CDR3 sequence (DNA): TGTGCCAGCAGCCTTCCCTACACTGAAGCTTTCTTT.

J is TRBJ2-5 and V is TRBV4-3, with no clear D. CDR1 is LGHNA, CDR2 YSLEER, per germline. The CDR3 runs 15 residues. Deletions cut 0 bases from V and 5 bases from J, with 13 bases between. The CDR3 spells CASSQDYDLGETQYF. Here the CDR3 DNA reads TGCGCCAGCAGCCAAGACTATGATTTGGGGGAGACCCAGTACTTC.

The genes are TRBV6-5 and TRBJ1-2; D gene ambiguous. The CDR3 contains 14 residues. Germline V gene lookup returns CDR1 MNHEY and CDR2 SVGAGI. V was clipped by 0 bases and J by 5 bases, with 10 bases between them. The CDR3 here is CASSYSGRAYGYTF. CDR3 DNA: TGTGCCAGCAGTTACTCGGGCAGAGCTTATGGCTACACCTTC.

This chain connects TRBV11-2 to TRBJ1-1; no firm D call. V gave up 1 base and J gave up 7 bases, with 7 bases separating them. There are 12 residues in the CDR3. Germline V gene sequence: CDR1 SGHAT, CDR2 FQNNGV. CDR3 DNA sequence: TGTGCCAGCAGCTTAGTGGGCCGTGAAGCTTTCTTT. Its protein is CASSLVGREAFF.

The CDR3 nucleotides are TGTGCCAGCAGTGGTTTAGAGTTGCGCACTGAAGCTTTCTTT. Protein: CASSGLELRTEAFF. The chain couples TRBV2 to TRBJ1-1; D not certain. The CDR3 covers 14 residues. CDR1 is SNHLY, CDR2 FYNNEI, per germline. With 4 bases removed from V and 4 bases from J, the gap between germline ends came to 13 bases.

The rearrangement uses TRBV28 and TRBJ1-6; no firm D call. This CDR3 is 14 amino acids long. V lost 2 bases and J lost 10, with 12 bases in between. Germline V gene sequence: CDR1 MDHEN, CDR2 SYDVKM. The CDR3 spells CASSLVPGGSPLHF. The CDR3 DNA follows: TGTGCCAGCAGTTTAGTCCCCGGCGGCTCACCCCTCCACTTT. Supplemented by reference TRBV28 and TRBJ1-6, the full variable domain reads DVKVTQSSRYLVKRTGEKVFLECVQDMDHENMFWYRQDPGLGLRLIYFSYDVKMKEKGDIPEGYSVSREKKERFSLILESASTNQTSMYLCASSLVPGGSPLHFGNGTRLTVT.

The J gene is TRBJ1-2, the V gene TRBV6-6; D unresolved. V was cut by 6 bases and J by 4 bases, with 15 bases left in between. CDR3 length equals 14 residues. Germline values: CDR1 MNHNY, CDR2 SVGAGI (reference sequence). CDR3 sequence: CASSKGPPFYGYTF. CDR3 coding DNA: TGTGCCAGCAGCAAGGGCCCTCCCTTCTATGGCTACACCTTC.

CDR3 region: CASSPDRGFRANTEAFF. The DNA of the CDR3 is TGTGCCAGCTCACCAGACAGGGGATTTCGGGCGAACACTGAAGCTTTCTTT. This chain joins TRBV18 and TRBJ1-1; TRBD1 aligns across 8 bases. Germline CDR1 and CDR2: KGHSH and LQKENI. The CDR3 covers 17 residues. With V trimmed by 2 bases and J by 1 base, 9 bases remained unmatched. Supplemented by reference TRBV18 and TRBJ1-1, the full variable domain reads NAGVMQNPRHLVRRRGQEARLRCSPMKGHSHVYWYRQLPEEGLKFMVYLQKENIIDESGMPKERFSAEFPKEGPSILRIQQVVRGDSAAYFCASSPDRGFRANTEAFFGQGTRLTVV.

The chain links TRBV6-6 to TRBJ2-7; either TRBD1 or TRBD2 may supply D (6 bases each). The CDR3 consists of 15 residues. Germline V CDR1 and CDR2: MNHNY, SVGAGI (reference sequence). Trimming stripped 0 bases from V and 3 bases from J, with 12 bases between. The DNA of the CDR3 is TGTGCCAGCAGTTACTCTCGGGGGCGAAACTACGAGCAGTACTTC. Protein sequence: CASSYSRGRNYEQYF.

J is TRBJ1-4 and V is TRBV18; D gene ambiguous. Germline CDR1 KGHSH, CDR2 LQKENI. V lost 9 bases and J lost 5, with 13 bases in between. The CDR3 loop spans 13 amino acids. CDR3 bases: TGTGCCAGTGAGGGAGGTTTAAATGAAAAACTGTTTTTT. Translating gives CASEGGLNEKLFF.

The CDR3: CASSQAVGGASGTEAFF. DNA of the CDR3: TGTGCCAGCAGCCAAGCCGTCGGGGGCGCCTCGGGCACTGAAGCTTTCTTT. The chain links TRBV4-2 to TRBJ1-1; D is possibly TRBD1 (6 bases). The V gene lost 1 base and the J gene lost 4 bases, with 19 bases spanning the gap. In germline, CDR1 is LGHNA, CDR2 YNFKEQ. The CDR3 has 17 residues.

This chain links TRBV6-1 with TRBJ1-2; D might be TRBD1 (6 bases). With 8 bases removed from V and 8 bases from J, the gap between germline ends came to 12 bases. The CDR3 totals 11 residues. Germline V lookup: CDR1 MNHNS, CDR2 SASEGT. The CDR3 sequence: CASAGTTGYTF. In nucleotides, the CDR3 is TGTGCCAGCGCCGGGACAACCGGCTACACCTTC.

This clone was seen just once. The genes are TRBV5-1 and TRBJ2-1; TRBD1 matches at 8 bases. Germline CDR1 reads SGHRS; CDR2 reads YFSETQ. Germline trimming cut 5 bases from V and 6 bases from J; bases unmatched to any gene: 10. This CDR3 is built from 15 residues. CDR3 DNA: TGCGCCAGCAGGCCGGACAGGGTGAGGGGCAATGAGCAGTTCTTC. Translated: CASRPDRVRGNEQFF.

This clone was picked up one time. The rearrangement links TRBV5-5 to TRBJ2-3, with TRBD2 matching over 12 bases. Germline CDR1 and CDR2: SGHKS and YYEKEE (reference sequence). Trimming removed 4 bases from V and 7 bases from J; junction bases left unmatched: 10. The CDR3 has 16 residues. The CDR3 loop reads CASSQMLAGGLHTQYF. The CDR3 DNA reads TGTGCCAGCAGCCAAATGCTAGCGGGGGGGTTACATACGCAGTATTTT.